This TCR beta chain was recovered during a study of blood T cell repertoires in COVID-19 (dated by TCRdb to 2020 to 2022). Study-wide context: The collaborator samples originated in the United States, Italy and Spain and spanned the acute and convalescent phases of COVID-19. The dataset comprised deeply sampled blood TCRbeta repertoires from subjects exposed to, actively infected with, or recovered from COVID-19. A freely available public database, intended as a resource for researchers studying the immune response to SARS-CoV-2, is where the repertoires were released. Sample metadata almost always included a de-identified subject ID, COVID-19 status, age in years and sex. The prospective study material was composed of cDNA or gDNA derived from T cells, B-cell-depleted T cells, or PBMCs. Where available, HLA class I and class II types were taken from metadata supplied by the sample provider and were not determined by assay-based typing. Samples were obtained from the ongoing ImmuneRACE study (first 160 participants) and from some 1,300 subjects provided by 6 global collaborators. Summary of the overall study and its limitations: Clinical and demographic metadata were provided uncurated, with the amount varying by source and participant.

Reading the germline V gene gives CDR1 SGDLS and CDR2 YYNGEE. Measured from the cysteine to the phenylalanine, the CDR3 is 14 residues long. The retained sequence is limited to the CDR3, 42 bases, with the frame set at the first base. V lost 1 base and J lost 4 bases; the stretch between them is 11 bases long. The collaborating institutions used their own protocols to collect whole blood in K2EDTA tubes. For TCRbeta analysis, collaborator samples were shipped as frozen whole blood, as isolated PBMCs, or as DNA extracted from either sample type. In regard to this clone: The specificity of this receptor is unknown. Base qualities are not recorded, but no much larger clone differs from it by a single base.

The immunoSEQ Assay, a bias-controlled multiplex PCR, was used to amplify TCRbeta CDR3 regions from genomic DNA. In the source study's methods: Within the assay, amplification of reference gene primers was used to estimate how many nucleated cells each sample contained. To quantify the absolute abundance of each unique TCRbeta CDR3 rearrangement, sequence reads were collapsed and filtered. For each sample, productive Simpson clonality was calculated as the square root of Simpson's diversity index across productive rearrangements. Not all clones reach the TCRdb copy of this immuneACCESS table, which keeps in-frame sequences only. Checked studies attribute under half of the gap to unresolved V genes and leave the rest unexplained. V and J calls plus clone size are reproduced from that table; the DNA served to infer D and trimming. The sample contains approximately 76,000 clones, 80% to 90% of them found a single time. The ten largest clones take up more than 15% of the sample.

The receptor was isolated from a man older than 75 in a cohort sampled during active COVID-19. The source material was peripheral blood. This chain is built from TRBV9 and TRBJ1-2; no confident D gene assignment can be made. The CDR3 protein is CASSVNDQVYGYTF. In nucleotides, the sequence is TGTGCCAGCAGCGTAAATGACCAGGTCTATGGCTACACCTTC.